This entry concerns a single T cell receptor (beta chain). Antigen: not known. This CDR3 spans 12 amino acids. CDR1 is SGHVS, CDR2 FNYEAQ, per germline. Trimming took off 0 bases at V and 6 bases at J, with 5 bases between the two ends. The data originate from a study of vaccination and CD4 T cells after COVID-19. The study sequenced cultured CD4+ T cell DNA using the Oncomine TCR Beta short-read assay. TCRdb re-called the PCR reads through MiXCR, storing one row per CDR3 protein. Of around 20,000 distinct CDR3 sequences in the sample, roughly 46% were seen once. Specified treatment: approximately 9-day PBMC culture with coronavirus spike peptide pools or control peptides (ViraFEST assay).

Specimen: CD4+ T cells from blood, cultured in vitro, collected before SARS-CoV-2 vaccination. This sequence joins TRBV7-6 and TRBJ2-5; unclear D gene. This clonotype was sampled from a human donor who had recovered from COVID-19. As DNA, the CDR3 is TGTGCCAGCAGCTTAGCGGCGAAGACCCAGTACTTC. This encodes CASSLAAKTQYF.